Listed below are T cell receptor beta chains from one sample, sequenced in a study of blood T cells in healthy people across ages. Using its own MiXCR run on the 5' RACE reads, TCRdb lists one record per CDR3 protein. The table lists over 700,000 distinct CDR3 sequences, about 53% of them singletons. Sequencing used blood. Every receptor here comes from a man older than 75 in good health. Each CDR3 is given with its conserved first and last residue. Each record gives: clone size, D gene, J gene, V gene, CDR3 protein, CDR3 DNA. The D gene is left open where the match is weak. For some rows the clone size is stated as once, few or many, or as a class when expanded; others skip it.

.,.,TRBJ2-7,TRBV7-2,CASSLVSLRESHEQYF,TGTGCCAGCAGCTTAGTGTCCCTGAGAGAGTCCCACGAGCAGTACTTC
.,.,TRBJ2-1,TRBV9,CASSVGHSEDNEQFF,TGTGCCAGCAGCGTAGGTCACTCGGAGGACAATGAGCAGTTCTTC
.,TRBD2,TRBJ2-1,TRBV5-1,CASSQAGLAGVNEQFF,TGCGCCAGCAGCCAAGCGGGACTAGCGGGTGTGAATGAGCAGTTCTTC
once,.,TRBJ1-3,TRBV7-2,CASSLGGRQTGNTIYF,TGTGCCAGCAGCTTAGGGGGACGGCAGACTGGAAACACCATATATTTT
few,.,TRBJ2-5,TRBV11-1,CASSFGARYLQETQYF,TGTGCCAGCAGCTTTGGGGCCCGCTACCTCCAAGAGACCCAGTACTTC
.,.,TRBJ1-6,TRBV20-1,CSARDGAGTNSPLHF,TGCAGTGCTAGAGATGGGGCAGGGACTAATTCACCCCTCCACTTT
.,TRBD2,TRBJ2-7,TRBV7-7,CASSPEGLAGEVEQYF,TGTGCTAGCAGTCCCGAGGGACTAGCGGGAGAGGTCGAGCAGTACTTC
.,.,TRBJ2-7,TRBV7-6,CASSLNPGSLGEQYF,TGTGCCAGCAGCTTAAATCCAGGGAGTCTAGGCGAGCAGTACTTC
few,TRBD2,TRBJ2-1,TRBV6-2/TRBV6-3,CASSSGSGRDYNEQFF,TGTGCCAGCAGCTCCGGTAGCGGGAGAGACTACAATGAGCAGTTCTTC
.,TRBD1,TRBJ2-7,TRBV12-3/TRBV12-4,CASSLTGGWSEQYF,TGTGCCAGCAGCCTAACAGGGGGCTGGTCCGAGCAGTACTTC
.,.,TRBJ1-1,TRBV29-1,CSVDRGKTEAFF,TGCAGCGTTGATAGGGGCAAAACTGAAGCTTTCTTT
few,.,TRBJ2-1,TRBV24-1,CATSDAGPVYNEQFF,TGTGCCACCAGTGACGCGGGGCCTGTGTACAATGAGCAGTTCTTC
once,.,TRBJ1-2,TRBV20-1,CSAREEGRTYTF,TGCAGTGCTAGAGAAGAGGGCAGGACATACACCTTC
.,TRBD1,TRBJ1-1,TRBV20-1,CSARDPNRGVGAFF,TGCAGTGCTAGAGATCCCAACAGGGGCGTAGGGGCTTTCTTT
.,TRBD1,TRBJ2-1,TRBV5-6,CASSPATGFSNNEQFF,TGTGCCAGCAGCCCGGCGACAGGGTTCTCGAACAATGAGCAGTTCTTC
.,.,TRBJ2-3,TRBV3-1,CASSGDTGHRDAYF,TGTGCCAGCAGCGGCGATACCGGGCACAGAGACGCGTATTTT
.,TRBD2,TRBJ2-1,TRBV18,CASSPPASGSNEQFF,TGTGCCAGCTCACCACCGGCTAGCGGGAGTAATGAGCAGTTCTTC
.,.,TRBJ2-1,TRBV9,CASSASHYNEQFF,TGTGCCAGCAGCGCTTCACATTACAATGAGCAGTTCTTC
.,TRBD2,TRBJ2-7,TRBV6-5,CASRTSGASYEQYF,TGTGCCAGCCGGACTAGCGGGGCTTCCTACGAGCAGTACTTC
few,TRBD2,TRBJ2-7,TRBV6-1,CASSPYGTSGKYEQYF,TGTGCCAGCAGTCCGTACGGGACTAGCGGGAAATACGAGCAGTACTTC
.,TRBD2,TRBJ2-7,TRBV5-1,CASATGLAEFDYEQYF,TGCGCCAGCGCTACGGGACTAGCGGAGTTCGACTACGAGCAGTACTTC
.,.,TRBJ2-5,TRBV5-1,CASSSGDFQETQYF,TGCGCCAGCAGCTCGGGGGACTTTCAAGAGACCCAGTACTTC
.,.,TRBJ2-7,TRBV10-3,CAIRPGDTYYEQYF,TGTGCCATCAGGCCCGGGGACACCTACTACGAGCAGTACTTC
few,.,TRBJ2-1,TRBV21-1,CASRGQGELNEQFF,TGTGCCAGCAGGGGACAGGGGGAGTTAAATGAGCAGTTCTTC
.,.,TRBJ2-7,TRBV3-1,CATRDISYVEYF,TGTGCCACCCGGGACATATCCTACGTTGAGTACTTC
.,.,TRBJ2-2,TRBV20-1,CSARDTGNTGELFF,TGCAGTGCTAGAGATACAGGGAACACCGGGGAGCTGTTTTTT
few,.,TRBJ1-6,TRBV6-5,CASSYFGQIYNSPLHF,TGTGCCAGCAGTTACTTCGGACAGATTTATAATTCACCCCTCCACTTT
few,.,TRBJ2-7,TRBV7-8,CASSLNRAHYEQYF,TGTGCCAGCAGCTTAAACCGGGCACACTACGAGCAGTACTTC
once,.,TRBJ2-3,TRBV7-3,CASSLGRRLSTDTQYF,TGTGCCAGCAGCTTAGGCAGGAGACTCAGCACAGATACGCAGTATTTT
.,TRBD1,TRBJ2-3,TRBV3-1,CASRSRTGGGDTQYF,TGTGCCAGCAGGTCGAGGACAGGGGGCGGCGATACGCAGTATTTT
few,.,TRBJ1-1,TRBV5-1,CASSLSVGNTEAFF,TGCGCCAGCAGCTTGTCCGTCGGGAACACTGAAGCTTTCTTT
few,TRBD1,TRBJ1-6,TRBV28,CASSGQEGLHF,TGTGCCAGCAGTGGACAGGAAGGCCTCCACTTT
.,.,TRBJ2-1,TRBV7-9,CASSLGPLRSSYNEQFF,TGTGCCAGCAGCTTAGGCCCTCTACGGAGCTCCTACAATGAGCAGTTCTTC
.,.,TRBJ2-3,TRBV12-5,CASAVGFADTQYF,TGTGCTAGTGCGGTCGGGTTTGCAGATACGCAGTATTTT
few,TRBD2,TRBJ2-1,TRBV5-6,CASSPSRAGAYNEQFF,TGTGCCAGCAGCCCGAGCCGAGCGGGAGCCTACAATGAGCAGTTCTTC
.,TRBD2,TRBJ2-5,TRBV9,CASSVETSGRSVTQYF,TGTGCCAGCAGCGTAGAGACTAGCGGGAGGTCAGTGACCCAGTACTTC
.,.,TRBJ1-1,TRBV20-1,CSAVKVNTEAFF,TGCAGTGCGGTTAAAGTGAACACTGAAGCTTTCTTT
.,.,TRBJ2-7,TRBV15,CATSRRGSGSYEQYF,TGTGCCACCAGCAGAAGGGGGTCCGGCTCCTACGAGCAGTACTTC
few,TRBD2,TRBJ2-1,TRBV7-9,CASGPGLAGGDSYNEQFF,TGTGCCAGCGGACCGGGACTAGCGGGAGGTGACTCCTACAATGAGCAGTTCTTC